This T cell receptor (beta chain) is from a study of metastatic and nonmetastatic thyroid tumors. About the research overall: Across blood and tumor or nodule tissue, repertoires from malignant and benign thyroid patients were compared with one another.

All patients were treatment-naive before thyroid surgery. Points on this clone: Its antigen remains unknown.

Study observations and caveats: Across blood and tumor, TCR beta diversity in malignant thyroid tumors was reportedly significantly higher than in benign nodules.

The CDR3 covers 15 residues. CDR1 and CDR2 from the germline V gene are SGHDN and FVKESK. J lost 1 base, V lost 4 bases, and 2 bases had no gene match. Per the authors' pipeline: To classify distant metastasis in papillary thyroid cancer, a model was built from CDR3 differences across clinicopathological groups. MiXCR was used by TCRdb to re-call the PCR reads. In this record, the V and J calls reflect TCRdb's handling and not the investigators' own analysis. The table includes 89,000 or so clones, around 7.8% detected once. The sequence derives from a female donor with papillary thyroid cancer or a benign thyroid nodule (not recorded which). Some clones in this sample may be carry-over from other donors' samples. Source material: blood. The chain couples TRBV14 to TRBJ2-5; 11 bases agree with TRBD2. CDR3 in DNA: TGTGCCAGCAGCCCGGGACTAGCGGCCCAAGAGACCCAGTACTTC. This encodes CASSPGLAAQETQYF.